This T cell receptor beta chain was captured by sequencing in a study of radiotherapy plus CTLA-4 blockade in lung cancer (dated by TCRdb to 2016 to 2018). Looking at the study overall: Objective responses occurred in 18% of enrolled patients, and less than 35% achieved disease control.

Focal radiation therapy combined with CTLA-4 blockade (ipilimumab) was tested in patients with chemo-refractory metastatic non-small-cell lung cancer. A note on this clone: The antigen this receptor binds is unknown. No base qualities exist here, and no much larger clone lies one base off it.

The protocol used for the library was the immunoSEQ multiplex PCR assay. Imported from immuneACCESS, the table was reduced by TCRdb to in-frame sequences with V and J called. These copies leave out some clones; in studies compared against another copy, an unresolved V gene accounts for under half, and the cause of the remainder is not known. The sample table contains about 45,000 clones; only one count was recorded for 50% to 70% of them. 18% of the sample comes from the top ten. Trimming at the junction amounts to 6 bases on V and 8 bases on J, and the germline ends lie 19 bases apart. The germline V gene gives CDR1 as LGHNA and CDR2 as YNFKEQ. Spanning cysteine to phenylalanine, the CDR3 consists of 14 amino acids. The DNA shown is the 42-base CDR3, in frame from base 1. Overall study results and their limits: Early dynamic changes in blood T cell clones, together with increased serum interferon-beta after radiation, were reported as the strongest predictors of response. After treatment with radiotherapy and ipilimumab, TCR clones that originated in tumors expanded in peripheral blood.

The sequence was collected from a human donor with non-small cell lung cancer who had a partial response to radiotherapy plus ipilimumab. The chain links TRBV4-2 with TRBJ1-2; a weak D assignment points to TRBD1 (6 bases agree). This material consisted of peripheral blood, taken from a patient treated with radiotherapy plus ipilimumab. The sequenced DNA: TGTGCCAGCAGAGCGCCGGGGGGCGTACGGGGCTACACCTTC. Translated, this gives CASRAPGGVRGYTF.